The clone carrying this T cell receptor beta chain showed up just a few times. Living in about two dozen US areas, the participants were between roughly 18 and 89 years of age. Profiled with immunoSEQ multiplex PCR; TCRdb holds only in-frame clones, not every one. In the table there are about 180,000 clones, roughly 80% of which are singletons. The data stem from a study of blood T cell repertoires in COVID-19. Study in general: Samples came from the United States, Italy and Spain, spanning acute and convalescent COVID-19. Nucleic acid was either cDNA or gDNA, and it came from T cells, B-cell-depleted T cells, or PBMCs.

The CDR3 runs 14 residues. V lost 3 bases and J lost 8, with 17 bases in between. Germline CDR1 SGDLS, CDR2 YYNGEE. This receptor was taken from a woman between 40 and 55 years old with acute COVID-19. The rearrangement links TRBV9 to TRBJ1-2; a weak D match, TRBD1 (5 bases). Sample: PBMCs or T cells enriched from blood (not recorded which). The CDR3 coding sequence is TGTGCCAGCAGCGGCCCCAGGGCGAGCAGGGGCTACACCTTC. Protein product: CASSGPRASRGYTF.